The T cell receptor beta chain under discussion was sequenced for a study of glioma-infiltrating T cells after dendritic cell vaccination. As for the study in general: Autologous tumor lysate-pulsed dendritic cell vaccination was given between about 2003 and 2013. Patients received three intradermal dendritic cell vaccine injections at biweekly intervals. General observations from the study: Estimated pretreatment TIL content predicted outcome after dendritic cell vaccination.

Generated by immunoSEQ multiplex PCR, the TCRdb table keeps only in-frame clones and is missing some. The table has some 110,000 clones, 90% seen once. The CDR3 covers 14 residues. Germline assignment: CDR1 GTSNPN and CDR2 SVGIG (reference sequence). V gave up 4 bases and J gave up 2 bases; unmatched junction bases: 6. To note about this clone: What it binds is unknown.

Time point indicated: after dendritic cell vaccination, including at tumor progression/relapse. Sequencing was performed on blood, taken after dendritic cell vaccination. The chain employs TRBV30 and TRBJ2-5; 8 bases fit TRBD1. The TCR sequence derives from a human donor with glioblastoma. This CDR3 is CAWNNGQGQETQYF. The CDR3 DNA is TGTGCCTGGAACAACGGACAGGGACAAGAGACCCAGTACTTC.